This T cell receptor (beta chain) was sequenced in a study of T cells expressing NK-cell markers. At the level of the study: Cells sorted as CD3+CD56+NKG2C+, CD3+CD56+NKG2C- and CD3+CD56-NKG2C+ T cells supplied the TCR beta repertoires.

The study's findings and limits: It remained uncertain whether the expanded NKG2C+ T cell clones were specific for HCMV antigens.

TCRdb re-called the 5' RACE reads; one entry per CDR3 protein, DNA not given. This table lists some 440,000 distinct CDR3 sequences. The CDR3 extends over 15 amino acids. Note on this clonotype: Its matching antigen is unknown.

The sample was blood T cells: a sorted CD56 or NKG2C T cell subset, CD4+ or CD8+ T cells, or bulk PBMC T cells (not recorded which). The source of this sequence is a woman aged 50 to 60 in good health. The rearrangement uses TRBV12-3 or TRBV12-4 and TRBJ2-5; the TRBD2 assignment by TCRdb is unverifiable without DNA. CDR3 protein: CASSGTSGDQETQYF.